This TCR beta chain derives from a study of post-analysis software for immune sequencing data. Whole-study results and caveats: Five TRBV segments, TRBV5-6, TRBV5-1 and TRBV20-1 among them, were found more frequent in patients than controls.

Looked up from germline, CDR1 is PRHDT and CDR2 is FYEKMQ (reference sequence). The V and J ends lost 5 bases and 0 bases respectively, with 11 bases between them. This CDR3 is built from 15 residues. Unique molecular identifiers were built into the TCR beta cDNA libraries. TCRdb fed the PCR reads into MiXCR, producing one record per CDR3 protein. The repertoire consists of 650,000 to 850,000 distinct CDR3 sequences, with approximately 53% occurring once and the leading ten covering roughly 4.4%. On this clonotype: Its antigen is still unknown.

This TCR was recovered from a girl aged 5-17 years with multiple sclerosis. The specimen sequenced was blood. The genes are TRBV13 and TRBJ2-1; D perhaps matches TRBD2 (5 bases). The DNA of the CDR3 is TGTGCCAGCAGCCTAGCAACGAGCTCCTACAATGAGCAGTTCTTC. Translated, it gives CASSLATSSYNEQFF.